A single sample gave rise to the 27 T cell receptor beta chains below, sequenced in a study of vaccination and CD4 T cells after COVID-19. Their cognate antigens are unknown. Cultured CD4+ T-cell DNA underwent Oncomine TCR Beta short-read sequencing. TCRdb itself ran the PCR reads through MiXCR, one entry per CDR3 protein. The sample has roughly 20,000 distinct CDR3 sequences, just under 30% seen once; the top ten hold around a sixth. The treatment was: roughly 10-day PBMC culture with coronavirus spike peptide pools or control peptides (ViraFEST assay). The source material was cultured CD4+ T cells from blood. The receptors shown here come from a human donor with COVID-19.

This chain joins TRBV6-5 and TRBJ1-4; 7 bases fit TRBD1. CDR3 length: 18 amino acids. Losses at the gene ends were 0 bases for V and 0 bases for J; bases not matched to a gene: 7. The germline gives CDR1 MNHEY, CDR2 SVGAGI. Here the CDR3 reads CASSYSADRRSTNEKLFF. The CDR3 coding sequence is TGTGCCAGCAGTTACTCCGCGGACAGGCGGTCAACTAATGAAAAACTGTTTTTT.

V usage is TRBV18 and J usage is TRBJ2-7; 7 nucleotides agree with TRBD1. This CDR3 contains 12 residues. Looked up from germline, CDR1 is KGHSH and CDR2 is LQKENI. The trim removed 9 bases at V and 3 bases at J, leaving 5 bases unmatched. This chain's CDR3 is CARSTGSYEQYF. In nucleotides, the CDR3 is TGTGCCAGGTCGACAGGGAGCTACGAGCAGTACTTC.

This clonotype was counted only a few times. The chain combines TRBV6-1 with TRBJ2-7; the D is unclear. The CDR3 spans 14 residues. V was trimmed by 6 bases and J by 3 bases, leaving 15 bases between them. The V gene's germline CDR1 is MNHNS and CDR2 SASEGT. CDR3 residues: CASRESSGGYEQYF. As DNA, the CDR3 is TGTGCCAGCAGGGAATCTTCCGGTGGCTACGAGCAGTACTTC.

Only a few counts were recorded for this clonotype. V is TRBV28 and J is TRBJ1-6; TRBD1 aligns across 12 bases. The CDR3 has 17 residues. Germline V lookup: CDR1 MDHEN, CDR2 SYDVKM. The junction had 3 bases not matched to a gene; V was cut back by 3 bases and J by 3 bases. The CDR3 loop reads CASSFGDRGLYNSPLHF. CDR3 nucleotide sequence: TGTGCCAGCAGTTTTGGGGACAGGGGGCTCTATAATTCACCCCTCCACTTT.

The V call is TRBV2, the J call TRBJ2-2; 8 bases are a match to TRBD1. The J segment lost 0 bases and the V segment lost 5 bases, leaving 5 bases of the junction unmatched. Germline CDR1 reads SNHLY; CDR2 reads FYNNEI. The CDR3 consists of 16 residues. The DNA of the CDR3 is TGTGCCAGCAGTTCCCAGGGGGCCCCGAACACCGGGGAGCTGTTTTTT. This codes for CASSSQGAPNTGELFF.

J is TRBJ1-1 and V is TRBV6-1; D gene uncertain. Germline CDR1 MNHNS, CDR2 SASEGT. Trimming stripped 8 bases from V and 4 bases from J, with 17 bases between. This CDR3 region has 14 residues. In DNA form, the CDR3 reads TGTGCCAGCCCCGTTGACGGCCGGGGCACTGAAGCTTTCTTT. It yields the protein CASPVDGRGTEAFF.

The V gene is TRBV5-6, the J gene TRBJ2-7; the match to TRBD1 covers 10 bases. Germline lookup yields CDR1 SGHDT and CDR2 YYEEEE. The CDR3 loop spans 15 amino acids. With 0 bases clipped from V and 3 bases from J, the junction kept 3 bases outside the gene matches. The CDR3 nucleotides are TGTGCCAGCAGCTTGGCGGGACAGGGGAGCTACGAGCAGTACTTC. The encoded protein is CASSLAGQGSYEQYF.

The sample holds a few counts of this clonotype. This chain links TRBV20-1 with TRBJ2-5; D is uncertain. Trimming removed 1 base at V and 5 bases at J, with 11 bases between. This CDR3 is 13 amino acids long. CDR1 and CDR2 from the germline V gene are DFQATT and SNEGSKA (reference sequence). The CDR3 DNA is TGCAGTGCTAGAGTGACGACCGGGGAGACCCAGTACTTC. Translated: CSARVTTGETQYF.

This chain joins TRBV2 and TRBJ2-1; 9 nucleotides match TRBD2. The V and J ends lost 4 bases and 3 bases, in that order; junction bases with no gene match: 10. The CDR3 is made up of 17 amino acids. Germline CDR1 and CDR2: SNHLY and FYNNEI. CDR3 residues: CASSARLAGAVYNEQFF. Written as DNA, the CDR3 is TGTGCCAGCAGTGCTAGATTAGCGGGGGCGGTCTACAATGAGCAGTTCTTC.

The CDR3 coding sequence is TGTGCCAGCAGTGAAGGACTGACAGGGCGACCCCCAGGCTCACCCCTCCACTTT. Its translation is CASSEGLTGRPPGSPLHF. This chain connects TRBV2 to TRBJ1-6; 7 positions match TRBD1. Losses at the gene ends were 1 base for V and 10 bases for J; bases not matched to a gene: 16. The germline V gene has CDR1 SNHLY and CDR2 FYNNEI. The length of the CDR3 is 18 residues.

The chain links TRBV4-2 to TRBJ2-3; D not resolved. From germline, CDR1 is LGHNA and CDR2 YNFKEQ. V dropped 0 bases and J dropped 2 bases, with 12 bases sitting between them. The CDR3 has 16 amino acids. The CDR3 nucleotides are TGTGCCAGCAGCCAAGATGGCCGGGCAGACACAGATACGCAGTATTTT. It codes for CASSQDGRADTDTQYF.

This CDR3 is CASRSASGGPVSYEQYF. The CDR3 region has the DNA TGTGCCAGCCGATCGGCTAGCGGGGGCCCTGTCTCCTACGAGCAGTACTTC. V gene TRBV27 combines with J gene TRBJ2-7, with 10 bases lining up with TRBD2. The CDR3 extends over 17 amino acids. V was pared by 8 bases and J by 0 bases, with 13 bases of the junction left unmatched. The germline gives CDR1 MNHEY, CDR2 SMNVEV (reference sequence).

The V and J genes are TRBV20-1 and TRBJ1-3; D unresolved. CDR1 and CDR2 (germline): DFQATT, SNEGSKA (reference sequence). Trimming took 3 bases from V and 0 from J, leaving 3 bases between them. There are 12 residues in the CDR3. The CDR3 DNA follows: TGCAGTGCTAGGTTCTCTGGAAACACCATATATTTT. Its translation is CSARFSGNTIYF.

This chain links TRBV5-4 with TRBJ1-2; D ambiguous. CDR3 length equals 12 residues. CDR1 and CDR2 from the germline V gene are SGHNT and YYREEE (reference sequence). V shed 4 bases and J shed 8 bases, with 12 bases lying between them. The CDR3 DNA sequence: TGTGCCAGCAGCCAGGAAGGGTTCGGCTACACCTTC. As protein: CASSQEGFGYTF.

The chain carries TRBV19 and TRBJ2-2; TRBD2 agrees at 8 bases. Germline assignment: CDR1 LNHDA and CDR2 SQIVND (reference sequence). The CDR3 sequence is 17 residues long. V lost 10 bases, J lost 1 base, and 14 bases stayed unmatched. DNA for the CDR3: TGTGCCACCCTGTCAAGGGGCGGGGGGAAGAACACCGGGGAGCTGTTTTTT. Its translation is CATLSRGGGKNTGELFF. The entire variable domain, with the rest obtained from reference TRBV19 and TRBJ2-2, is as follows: DGGITQSPKYLFRKEGQNVTLSCEQNLNHDAMYWYRQDPGQGLRLIYYSQIVNDFQKGDIAEGYSVSREKKESFPLTVTSAQKNPTAFYLCATLSRGGGKNTGELFFGEGSRLTVL.

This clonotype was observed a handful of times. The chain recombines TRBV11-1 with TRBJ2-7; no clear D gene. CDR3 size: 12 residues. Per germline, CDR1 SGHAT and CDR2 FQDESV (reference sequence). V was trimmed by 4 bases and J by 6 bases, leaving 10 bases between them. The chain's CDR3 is CASSYSEIEQYF. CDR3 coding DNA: TGTGCCAGCAGCTACTCCGAGATCGAGCAGTACTTC. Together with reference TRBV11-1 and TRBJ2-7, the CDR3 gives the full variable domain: EAEVAQSPRYKITEKSQAVAFWCDPISGHATLYWYRQILGQGPELLVQFQDESVVDDSQLPKDRFSAERLKGVDSTLKIQPAELGDSAMYLCASSYSEIEQYFGPGTRLTVT.

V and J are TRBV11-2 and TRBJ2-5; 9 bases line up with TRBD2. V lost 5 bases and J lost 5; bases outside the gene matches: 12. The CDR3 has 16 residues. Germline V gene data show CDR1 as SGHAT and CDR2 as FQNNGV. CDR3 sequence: CASSPAGGAKGETQYF. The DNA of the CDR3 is TGTGCCAGCAGCCCAGCGGGAGGCGCCAAGGGGGAGACCCAGTACTTC.

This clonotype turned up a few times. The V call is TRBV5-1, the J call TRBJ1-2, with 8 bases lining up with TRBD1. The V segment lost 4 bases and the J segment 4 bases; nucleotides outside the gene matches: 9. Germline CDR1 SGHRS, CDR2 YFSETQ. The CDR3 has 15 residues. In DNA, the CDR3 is TGCGCCAGCAGCCCAAGGACAGGGAGCGGCTATGGCTACACCTTC. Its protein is CASSPRTGSGYGYTF.

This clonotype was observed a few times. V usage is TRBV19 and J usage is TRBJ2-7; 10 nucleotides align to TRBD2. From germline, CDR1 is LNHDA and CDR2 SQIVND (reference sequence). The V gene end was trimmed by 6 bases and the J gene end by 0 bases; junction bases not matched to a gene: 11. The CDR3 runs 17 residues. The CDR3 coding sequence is TGTGCCAGTAGGTCGGCTAGCGGGGGTCGAGGCTCCTACGAGCAGTACTTC. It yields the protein CASRSASGGRGSYEQYF.

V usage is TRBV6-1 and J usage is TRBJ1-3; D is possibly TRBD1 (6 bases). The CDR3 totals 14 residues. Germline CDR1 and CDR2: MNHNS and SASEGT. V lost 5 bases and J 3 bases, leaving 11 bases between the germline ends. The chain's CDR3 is CASSMTGFGNTIYF. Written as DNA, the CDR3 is TGTGCCAGCAGTATGACAGGTTTTGGAAACACCATATATTTT.

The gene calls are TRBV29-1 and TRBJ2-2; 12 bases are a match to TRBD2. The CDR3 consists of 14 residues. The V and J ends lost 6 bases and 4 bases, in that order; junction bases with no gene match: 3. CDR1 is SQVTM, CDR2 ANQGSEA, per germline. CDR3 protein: CSVGTSGFTGELFF. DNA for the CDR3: TGCAGCGTCGGGACTAGCGGGTTCACCGGGGAGCTGTTTTTT.

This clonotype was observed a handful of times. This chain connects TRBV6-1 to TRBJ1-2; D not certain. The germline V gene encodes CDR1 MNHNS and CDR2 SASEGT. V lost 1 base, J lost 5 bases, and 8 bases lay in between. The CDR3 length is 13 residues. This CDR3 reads CASSEEGYYGYTF. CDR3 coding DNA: TGTGCCAGCAGTGAAGAGGGTTATTATGGCTACACCTTC.

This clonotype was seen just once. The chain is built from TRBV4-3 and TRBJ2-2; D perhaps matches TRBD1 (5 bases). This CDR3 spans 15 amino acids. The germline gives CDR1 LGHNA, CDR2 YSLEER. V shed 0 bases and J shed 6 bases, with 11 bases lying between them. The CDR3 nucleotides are TGCGCCAGCAGCCAAGACAGGGTAGCCCCCGGGGAGCTGTTTTTT. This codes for CASSQDRVAPGELFF.

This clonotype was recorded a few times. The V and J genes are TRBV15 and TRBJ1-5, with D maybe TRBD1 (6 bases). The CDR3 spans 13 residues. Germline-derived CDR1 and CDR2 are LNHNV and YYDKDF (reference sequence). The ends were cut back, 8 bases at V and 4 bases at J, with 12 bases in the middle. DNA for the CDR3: TGTGCCACCCAAGGACAGTTAAATCAGCCCCAGCATTTT. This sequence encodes CATQGQLNQPQHF. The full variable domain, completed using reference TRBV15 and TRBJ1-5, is DAMVIQNPRYQVTQFGKPVTLSCSQTLNHNVMYWYQQKSSQAPKLLFHYYDKDFNNEADTPDNFQSRRPNTSFCFLDIRSPGLGDTAMYLCATQGQLNQPQHFGDGTRLSIL.

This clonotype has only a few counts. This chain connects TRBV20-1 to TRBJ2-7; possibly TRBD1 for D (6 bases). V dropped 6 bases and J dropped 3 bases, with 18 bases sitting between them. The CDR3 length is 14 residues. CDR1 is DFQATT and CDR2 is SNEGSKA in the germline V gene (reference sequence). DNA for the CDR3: TGCAGTGCAATAGATGTCAGGGGAGTCTACGAGCAGTACTTC. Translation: CSAIDVRGVYEQYF.

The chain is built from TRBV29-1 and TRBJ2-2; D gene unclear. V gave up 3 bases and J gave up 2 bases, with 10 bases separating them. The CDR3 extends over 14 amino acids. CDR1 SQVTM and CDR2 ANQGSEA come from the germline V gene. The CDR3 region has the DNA TGCAGCGTTGAGTCGGCTTTAAACACCGGGGAGCTGTTTTTT. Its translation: CSVESALNTGELFF.

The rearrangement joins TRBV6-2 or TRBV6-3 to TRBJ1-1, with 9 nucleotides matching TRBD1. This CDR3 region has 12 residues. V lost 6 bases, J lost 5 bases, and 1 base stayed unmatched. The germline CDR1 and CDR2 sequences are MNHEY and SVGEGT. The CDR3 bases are TGTGCCAGCAGAGGACAGGGGACTGAAGCTTTCTTT. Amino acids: CASRGQGTEAFF.